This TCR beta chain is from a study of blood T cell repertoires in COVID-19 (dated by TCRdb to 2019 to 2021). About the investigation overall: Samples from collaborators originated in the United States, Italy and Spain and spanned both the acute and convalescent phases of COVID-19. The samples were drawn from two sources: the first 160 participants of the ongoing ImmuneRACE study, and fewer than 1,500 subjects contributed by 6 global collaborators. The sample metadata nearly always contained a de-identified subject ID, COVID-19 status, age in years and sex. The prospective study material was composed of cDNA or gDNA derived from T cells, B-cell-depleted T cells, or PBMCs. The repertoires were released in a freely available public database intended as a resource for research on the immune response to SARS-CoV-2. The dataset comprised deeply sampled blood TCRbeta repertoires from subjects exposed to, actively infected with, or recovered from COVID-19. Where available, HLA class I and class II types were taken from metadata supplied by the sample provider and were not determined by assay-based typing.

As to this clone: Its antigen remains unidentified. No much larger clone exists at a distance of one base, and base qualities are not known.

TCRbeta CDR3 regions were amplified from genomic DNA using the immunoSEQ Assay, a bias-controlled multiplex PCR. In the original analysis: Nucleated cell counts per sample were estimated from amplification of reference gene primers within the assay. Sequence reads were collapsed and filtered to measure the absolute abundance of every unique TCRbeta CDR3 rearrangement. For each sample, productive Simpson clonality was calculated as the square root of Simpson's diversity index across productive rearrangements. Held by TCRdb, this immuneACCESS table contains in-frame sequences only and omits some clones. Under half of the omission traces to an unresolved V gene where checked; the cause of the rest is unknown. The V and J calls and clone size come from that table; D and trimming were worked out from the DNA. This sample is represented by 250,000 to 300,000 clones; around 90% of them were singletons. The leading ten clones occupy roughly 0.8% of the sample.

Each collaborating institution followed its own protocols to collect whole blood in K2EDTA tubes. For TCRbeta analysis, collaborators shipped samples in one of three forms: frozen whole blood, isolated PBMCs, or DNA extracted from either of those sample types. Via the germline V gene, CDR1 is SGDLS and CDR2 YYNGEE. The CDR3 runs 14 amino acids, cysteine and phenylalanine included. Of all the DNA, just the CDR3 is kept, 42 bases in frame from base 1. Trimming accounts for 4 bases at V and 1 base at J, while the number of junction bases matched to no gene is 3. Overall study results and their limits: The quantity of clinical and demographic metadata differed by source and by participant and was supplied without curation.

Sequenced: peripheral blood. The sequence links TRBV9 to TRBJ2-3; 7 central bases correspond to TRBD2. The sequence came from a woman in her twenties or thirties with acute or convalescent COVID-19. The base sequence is TGTGCCAGCAGCTACAGCGGGGGCACAGATACGCAGTATTTT. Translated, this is CASSYSGGTDTQYF.